Listed here is a single T cell receptor beta chain. The CDR3 runs to 16 residues. V was pared by 5 bases and J by 2 bases, with 9 bases of the junction left unmatched. Germline-derived CDR1 and CDR2 are LGHDT and YNNKEL (reference sequence). This record belongs to a study of blood T cell repertoires in COVID-19. Study context: Sample material is recorded as cDNA or gDNA derived from T cells, B-cell-depleted T cells, or PBMCs.

Data came from immunoSEQ multiplex PCR; TCRdb stores just in-frame clones and leaves some out. The repertoire holds around 300,000 clones, around nine tenths seen once, with under 3% in the top ten. The chain employs TRBV3-1 (or the pseudogene TRBV3-2) and TRBJ2-1, with 7 bases matching TRBD2. The sequenced sample consisted of PBMCs or T cells enriched from blood (not recorded which). The sequence came from a woman aged 18-29 years who had recovered from COVID-19. CDR3 nucleotides: TGTGCCAGCAGCAGAACCAGCGGGAACCCCTACAATGAGCAGTTCTTC. This gives the protein CASSRTSGNPYNEQFF.